This is a list of T cell receptor beta chains from one sample in a study of beta chain features in type 1 diabetes. Sequencing used immunoSEQ multiplex PCR; TCRdb keeps in-frame clones, though not all of them. This table has about 160,000 clones, 50% to 70% appearing once. Sequenced input: naive CD4+ T cells from blood. These receptors were collected from a man aged 30-40 years with type 1 diabetes. Each CDR3 is given with its conserved first and last residue. The D gene is left open where the match is weak. Clone sizes are given selectively: once, few, many, or a class where the clone is expanded.

D: .
size: few
J: TRBJ2-1
V: TRBV7-9
CDR3: CASSLTSYNEQFF
DNA: TGTGCCAGCAGCTTAACCTCCTACAATGAGCAGTTCTTC

D: .
size: .
J: TRBJ1-5
V: TRBV1
CDR3: CTRLVVQGETQPQHF
DNA: TGCACCAGGCTAGTGGTCCAGGGAGAAACTCAGCCCCAGCATTTT

D: .
size: few
J: TRBJ1-5
V: TRBV30
CDR3: CAWSAGRTTSHRSNQPQHF
DNA: TGTGCCTGGAGTGCGGGGCGGACTACCAGCCATCGGAGCAATCAGCCCCAGCATTTT

D: .
size: .
J: TRBJ2-7
V: TRBV9
CDR3: CASSTSYRVEHEQYF
DNA: TGTGCCAGCAGCACCTCTTACAGGGTGGAGCACGAGCAGTACTTC

D: .
size: few
J: TRBJ2-4
V: TRBV29-1
CDR3: CSVEDLIRGAKNIQYF
DNA: TGCAGCGTTGAAGATCTGATCCGGGGGGCAAAAAACATTCAGTACTTC

D: TRBD1
size: few
J: TRBJ1-1
V: TRBV25-1
CDR3: CASSEYGGTGYEAFF
DNA: TGTGCCAGCAGTGAATACGGAGGGACAGGGTACGAAGCTTTCTTT

D: TRBD1
size: once
J: TRBJ1-6
V: TRBV30
CDR3: CAWSVRGQGSYNSPLHF
DNA: TGTGCCTGGAGTGTACGGGGACAGGGCTCCTATAATTCACCCCTCCACTTT

D: TRBD1
size: .
J: TRBJ1-2
V: TRBV25-1
CDR3: CASSVKTGVGGYTF
DNA: TGTGCCAGCAGTGTTAAGACAGGGGTGGGTGGCTACACCTTC

D: .
size: few
J: TRBJ2-3
V: TRBV4-3
CDR3: CASSAGDGGLGTDTQYF
DNA: TGCGCCAGCAGCGCCGGGGACGGGGGCCTCGGCACAGATACGCAGTATTTT

D: TRBD2
size: .
J: TRBJ2-5
V: TRBV11-3
CDR3: CASSYGLAGRPETQYF
DNA: TGTGCCAGCAGCTACGGACTAGCGGGCCGCCCGGAGACCCAGTACTTC

D: .
size: once
J: TRBJ2-7
V: TRBV10-3
CDR3: CAISESGYEQYF
DNA: TGTGCCATCAGTGAGTCTGGGTACGAGCAGTACTTC

D: .
size: .
J: TRBJ2-4
V: TRBV7-2
CDR3: CASSEFRSENIQYF
DNA: TGTGCCAGCAGCGAGTTCCGGAGCGAAAACATTCAGTACTTC

D: .
size: .
J: TRBJ2-7
V: TRBV5-6
CDR3: CASSPAGGARSHEQYF
DNA: TGTGCCAGCAGCCCGGCAGGGGGGGCCCGGAGCCACGAGCAGTACTTC

D: TRBD1
size: .
J: TRBJ1-4
V: TRBV7-2
CDR3: CASSATGAVREKLFF
DNA: TGTGCCAGCAGTGCTACAGGGGCAGTTCGGGAAAAACTGTTTTTT

D: .
size: .
J: TRBJ2-1
V: TRBV9
CDR3: CASSAGGRLAVDEQFF
DNA: TGTGCCAGCAGCGCCGGGGGACGCTTAGCGGTCGATGAGCAGTTCTTC

D: .
size: .
J: TRBJ1-2
V: TRBV29-1
CDR3: CSVDRVGRGYTF
DNA: TGCAGCGTTGACCGGGTAGGGCGAGGCTACACCTTC

D: .
size: .
J: TRBJ2-2
V: TRBV30
CDR3: CASKRGNTGELFF
DNA: TGTGCCTCGAAAAGGGGGAACACCGGGGAGCTGTTTTTT

D: .
size: .
J: TRBJ2-5
V: TRBV21-1
CDR3: CASRPVRDTQETQYF
DNA: TGTGCCAGCAGGCCGGTCCGGGACACACAAGAGACCCAGTACTTC

D: .
size: .
J: TRBJ1-2
V: TRBV29-1
CDR3: CSVEGGDGYTF
DNA: TGCAGCGTTGAGGGTGGGGATGGCTACACCTTC

D: TRBD2
size: few
J: TRBJ2-3
V: TRBV27
CDR3: CASSESGGRWDTQYF
DNA: TGTGCCAGCAGTGAGAGCGGGGGGCGGTGGGATACGCAGTATTTT